This T cell receptor (beta chain) appears in the sequencing data of a study of early T cells in non-severe SARS-CoV-2 infection. On this clonotype: Its antigen remains unidentified.

In TCRdb, the 5' RACE reads were re-called with MiXCR into one record per CDR3 protein. The sample records approximately 75,000 distinct CDR3 sequences, about 14% being singletons. The V segment lost 4 bases and the J segment 3 bases; nucleotides outside the gene matches: 6. The germline CDR1 and CDR2 sequences are LGHNA and YNFKEQ. The CDR3 runs to 15 residues. Overall study findings and caveats: Comparison of clonotypes with VDJdb favored anti-spike CD8 responses while missing private and CD4 specificities.

The sample in question was whole blood, obtained at baseline. This chain links TRBV4-2 with TRBJ1-2; 9 bases line up with TRBD1. The clonotype was recovered from an adult who was a healthcare worker with PCR-confirmed SARS-CoV-2 infection or an uninfected control (not recorded which). The CDR3 spells CASSPLTGGDYGYTF. The DNA of the CDR3 is TGTGCCAGCAGCCCCCTGACAGGGGGTGACTATGGCTACACCTTC.